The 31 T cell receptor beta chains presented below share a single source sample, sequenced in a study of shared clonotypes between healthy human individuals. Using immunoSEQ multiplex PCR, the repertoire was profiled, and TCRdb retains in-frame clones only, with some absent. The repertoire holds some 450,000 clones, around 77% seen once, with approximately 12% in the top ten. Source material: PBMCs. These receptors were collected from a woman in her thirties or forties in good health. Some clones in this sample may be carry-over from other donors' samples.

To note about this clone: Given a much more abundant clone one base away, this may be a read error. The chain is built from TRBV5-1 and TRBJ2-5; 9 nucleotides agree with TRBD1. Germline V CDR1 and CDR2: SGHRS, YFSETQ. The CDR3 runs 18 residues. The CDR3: CAGSLLNNLGTGQETQYF. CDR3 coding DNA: TGCGCCGGCAGCTTGTTAAACAACCTCGGGACAGGGCAAGAGACCCAGTACTTC.

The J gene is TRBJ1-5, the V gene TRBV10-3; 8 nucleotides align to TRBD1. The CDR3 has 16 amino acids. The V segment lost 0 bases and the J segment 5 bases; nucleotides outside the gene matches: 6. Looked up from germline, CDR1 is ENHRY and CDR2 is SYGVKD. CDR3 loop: CAISESTGGGYQPQHF. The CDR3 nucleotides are TGTGCCATCAGTGAGTCAACAGGGGGAGGGTATCAGCCCCAGCATTTT.

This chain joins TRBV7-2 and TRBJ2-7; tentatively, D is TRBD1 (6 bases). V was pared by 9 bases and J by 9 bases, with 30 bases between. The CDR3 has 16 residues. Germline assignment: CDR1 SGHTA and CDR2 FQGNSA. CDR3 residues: CASTGFPASTWGGQYF. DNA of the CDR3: TGTGCCAGTACAGGGTTTCCTGCGTCCACATGGGGCGGGCAGTACTTC.

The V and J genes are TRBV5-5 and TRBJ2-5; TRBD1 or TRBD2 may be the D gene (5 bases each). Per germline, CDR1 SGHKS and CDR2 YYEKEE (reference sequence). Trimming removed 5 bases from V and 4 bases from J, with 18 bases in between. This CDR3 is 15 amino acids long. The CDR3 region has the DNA TGTGCCAGCAGAGAGCTCCGGCCGGGGCCAGAGACCCAGTACTTC. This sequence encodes CASRELRPGPETQYF.

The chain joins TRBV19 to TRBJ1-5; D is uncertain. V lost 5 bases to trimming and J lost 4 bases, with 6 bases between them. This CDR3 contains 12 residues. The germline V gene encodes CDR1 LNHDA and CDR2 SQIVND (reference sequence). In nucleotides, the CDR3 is TGTGCCAGTAGTGTACAAAATCAGCCCCAGCATTTT. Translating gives CASSVQNQPQHF. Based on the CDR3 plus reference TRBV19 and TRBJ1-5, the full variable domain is DGGITQSPKYLFRKEGQNVTLSCEQNLNHDAMYWYRQDPGQGLRLIYYSQIVNDFQKGDIAEGYSVSREKKESFPLTVTSAQKNPTAFYLCASSVQNQPQHFGDGTRLSIL.

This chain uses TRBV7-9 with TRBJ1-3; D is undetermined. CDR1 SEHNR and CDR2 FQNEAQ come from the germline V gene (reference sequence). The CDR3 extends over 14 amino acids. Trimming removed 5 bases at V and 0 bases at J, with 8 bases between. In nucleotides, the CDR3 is TGTGCCAGCAGCCCCACAAGCTCTGGAAACACCATATATTTT. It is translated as CASSPTSSGNTIYF.

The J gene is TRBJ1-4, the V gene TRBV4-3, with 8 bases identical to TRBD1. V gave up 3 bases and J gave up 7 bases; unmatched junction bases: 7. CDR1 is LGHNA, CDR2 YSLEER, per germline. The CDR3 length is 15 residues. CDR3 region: CASSQATGEGEKLFF. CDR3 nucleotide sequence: TGCGCCAGCAGCCAGGCGACAGGGGAGGGTGAAAAACTGTTTTTT.

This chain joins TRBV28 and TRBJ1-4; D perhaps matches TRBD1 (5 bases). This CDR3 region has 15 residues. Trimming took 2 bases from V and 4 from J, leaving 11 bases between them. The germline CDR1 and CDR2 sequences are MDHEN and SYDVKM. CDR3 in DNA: TGTGCCAGCAGTTTACTAGGGGCCCATAATGAAAAACTGTTTTTT. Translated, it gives CASSLLGAHNEKLFF.

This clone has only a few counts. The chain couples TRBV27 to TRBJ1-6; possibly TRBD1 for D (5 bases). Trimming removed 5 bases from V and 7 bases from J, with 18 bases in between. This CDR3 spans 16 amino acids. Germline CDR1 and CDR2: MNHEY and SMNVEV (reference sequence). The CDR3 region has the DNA TGTGCCAGCAGTCGGGCAGGGTCGGTCTCAAATTCACCCCTCCACTTT. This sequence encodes CASSRAGSVSNSPLHF.

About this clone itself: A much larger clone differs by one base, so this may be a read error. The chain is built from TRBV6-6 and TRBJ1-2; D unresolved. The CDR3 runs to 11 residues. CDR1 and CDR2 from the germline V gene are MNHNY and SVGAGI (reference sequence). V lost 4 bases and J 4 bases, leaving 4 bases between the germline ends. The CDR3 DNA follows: TGTGCCAGCAGTTCCCTCTATGGCTACACCTTC. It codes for CASSSLYGYTF.

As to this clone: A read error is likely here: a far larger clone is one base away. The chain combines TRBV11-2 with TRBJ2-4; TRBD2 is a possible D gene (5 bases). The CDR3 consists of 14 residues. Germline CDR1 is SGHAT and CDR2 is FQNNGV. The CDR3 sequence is CASSYRLAKNIQHF. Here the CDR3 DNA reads TGTGCCAGCAGCTACCGGCTAGCCAAAAACATTCAGCACTTC.

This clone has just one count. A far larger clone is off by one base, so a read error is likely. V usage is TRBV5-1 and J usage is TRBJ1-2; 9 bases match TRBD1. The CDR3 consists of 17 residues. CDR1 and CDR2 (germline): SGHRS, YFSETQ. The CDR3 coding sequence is TGCGCCGGCAGCTCGAGCCCGGGACAGGGTACGAGCTATGGCTACACCTTC. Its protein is CAGSSSPGQGTSYGYTF.

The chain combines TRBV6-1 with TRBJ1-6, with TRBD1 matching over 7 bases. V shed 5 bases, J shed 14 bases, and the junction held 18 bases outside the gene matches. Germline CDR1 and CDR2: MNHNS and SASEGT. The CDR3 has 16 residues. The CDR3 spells CASSQGLPGQRRALHF. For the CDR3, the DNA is TGTGCCAGCAGTCAAGGGCTGCCGGGACAGCGGAGGGCCCTCCACTTT.

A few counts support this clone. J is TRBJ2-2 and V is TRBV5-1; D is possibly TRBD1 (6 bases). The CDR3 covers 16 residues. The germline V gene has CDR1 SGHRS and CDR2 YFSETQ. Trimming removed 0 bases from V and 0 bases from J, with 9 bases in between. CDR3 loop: CASSLVRGTNTGELFF. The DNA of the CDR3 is TGCGCCAGCAGCTTGGTTAGGGGGACGAACACCGGGGAGCTGTTTTTT. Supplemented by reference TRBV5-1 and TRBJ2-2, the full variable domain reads KAGVTQTPRYLIKTRGQQVTLSCSPISGHRSVSWYQQTPGQGLQFLFEYFSETQRNKGNFPGRFSGRQFSNSRSEMNVSTLELGDSALYLCASSLVRGTNTGELFFGEGSRLTVL.

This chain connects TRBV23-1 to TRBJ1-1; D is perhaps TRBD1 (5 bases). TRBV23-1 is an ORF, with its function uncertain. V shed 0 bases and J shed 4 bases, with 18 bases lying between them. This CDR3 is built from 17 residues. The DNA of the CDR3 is TGCGCCAGCAGTCAATCGAGGTCGGACACCGGGTCCACTGAAGCTTTCTTT. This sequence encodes CASSQSRSDTGSTEAFF.

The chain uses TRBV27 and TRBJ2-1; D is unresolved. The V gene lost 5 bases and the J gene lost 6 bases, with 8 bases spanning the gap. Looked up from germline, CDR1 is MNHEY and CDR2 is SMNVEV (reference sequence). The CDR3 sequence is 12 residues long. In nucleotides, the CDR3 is TGTGCCAGCAGTCCCCTCAGCAATGAGCAGTTCTTC. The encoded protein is CASSPLSNEQFF.

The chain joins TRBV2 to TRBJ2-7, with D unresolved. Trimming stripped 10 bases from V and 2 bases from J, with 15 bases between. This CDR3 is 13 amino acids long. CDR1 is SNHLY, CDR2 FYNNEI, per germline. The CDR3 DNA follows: TGTGCCACCTCCGACTGGGCACCCTACGAGCAGTACTTC. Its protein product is CATSDWAPYEQYF.

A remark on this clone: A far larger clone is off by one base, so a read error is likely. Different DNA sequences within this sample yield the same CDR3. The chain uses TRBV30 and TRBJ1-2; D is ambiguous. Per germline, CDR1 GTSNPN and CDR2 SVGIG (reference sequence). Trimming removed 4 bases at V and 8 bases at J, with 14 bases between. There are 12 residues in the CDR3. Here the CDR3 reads CAWTMDGGGYTF. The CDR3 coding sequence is TGTGCCTGGACCATGGACGGCGGGGGCTACACCTTC.

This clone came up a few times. CDR3 nucleotides: TGTGCCGGAGGGACAGGGTATGTCAATGAGCAGTTCTTC. It yields the protein CAGGTGYVNEQFF. This rearrangement joins TRBV30 to TRBJ2-1, with 9 nucleotides matching TRBD1. After removal of 8 bases from V and 6 bases from J, the junction contained 8 bases not matched to a gene. The CDR3 runs to 13 residues. The germline V gene encodes CDR1 GTSNPN and CDR2 SVGIG (reference sequence).

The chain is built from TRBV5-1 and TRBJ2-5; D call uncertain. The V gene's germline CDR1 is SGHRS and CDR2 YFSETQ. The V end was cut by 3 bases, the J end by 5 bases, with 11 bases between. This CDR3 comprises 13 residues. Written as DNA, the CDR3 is TGCGCCAGCAGCTCCTTAAGAGAGGAGACCCAGTACTTC. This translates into CASSSLREETQYF.

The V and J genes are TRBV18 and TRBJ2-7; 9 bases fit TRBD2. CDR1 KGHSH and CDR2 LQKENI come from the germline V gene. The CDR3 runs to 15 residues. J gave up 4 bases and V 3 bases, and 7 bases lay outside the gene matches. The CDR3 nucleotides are TGTGCCAGCTCACCCCCAGCGGGAGGCTCGTACGAGCAGTACTTC. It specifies CASSPPAGGSYEQYF.

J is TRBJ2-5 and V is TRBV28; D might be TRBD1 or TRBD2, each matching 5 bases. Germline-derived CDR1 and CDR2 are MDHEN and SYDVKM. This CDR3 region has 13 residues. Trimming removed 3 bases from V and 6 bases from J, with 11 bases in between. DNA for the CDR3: TGTGCCAGCAGTTTCGGGACGGTGAAGACCCAGTACTTC. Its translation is CASSFGTVKTQYF.

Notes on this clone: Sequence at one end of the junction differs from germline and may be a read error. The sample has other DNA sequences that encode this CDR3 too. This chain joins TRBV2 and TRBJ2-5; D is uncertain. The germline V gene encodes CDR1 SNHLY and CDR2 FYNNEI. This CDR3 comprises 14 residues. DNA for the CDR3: TGTGCCAGCAGTGAAATTTCAGAGCAAGAGACTCAGTACTTC. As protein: CASSEISEQETQYF.

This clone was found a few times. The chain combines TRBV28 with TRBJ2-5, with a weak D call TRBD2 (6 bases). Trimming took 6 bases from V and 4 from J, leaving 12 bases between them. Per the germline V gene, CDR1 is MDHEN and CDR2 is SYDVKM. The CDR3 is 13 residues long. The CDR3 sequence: CASSRTGAETQYF. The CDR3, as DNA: TGTGCCAGCAGCCGAACGGGAGCAGAGACCCAGTACTTC.

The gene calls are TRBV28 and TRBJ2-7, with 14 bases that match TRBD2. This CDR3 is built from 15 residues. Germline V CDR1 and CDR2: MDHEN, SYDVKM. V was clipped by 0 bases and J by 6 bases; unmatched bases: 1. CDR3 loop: CASSLWGLAGVEQYF. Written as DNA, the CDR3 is TGTGCCAGCAGTTTATGGGGACTAGCGGGAGTCGAGCAGTACTTC.

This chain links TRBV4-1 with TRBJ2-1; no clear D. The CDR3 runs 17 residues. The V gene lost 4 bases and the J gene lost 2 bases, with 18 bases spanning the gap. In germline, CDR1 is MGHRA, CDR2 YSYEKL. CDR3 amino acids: CASSPRQALQTYNEQFF. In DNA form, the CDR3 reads TGCGCCAGCAGCCCACGACAAGCCCTACAGACCTACAATGAGCAGTTCTTC.

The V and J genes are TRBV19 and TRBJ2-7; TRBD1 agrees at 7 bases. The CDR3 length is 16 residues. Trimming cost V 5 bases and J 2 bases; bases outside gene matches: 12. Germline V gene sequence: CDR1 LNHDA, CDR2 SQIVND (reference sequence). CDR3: CASSLGTDQTTYEQYF. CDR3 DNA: TGTGCCAGTAGTCTCGGGACAGACCAAACCACCTACGAGCAGTACTTC.

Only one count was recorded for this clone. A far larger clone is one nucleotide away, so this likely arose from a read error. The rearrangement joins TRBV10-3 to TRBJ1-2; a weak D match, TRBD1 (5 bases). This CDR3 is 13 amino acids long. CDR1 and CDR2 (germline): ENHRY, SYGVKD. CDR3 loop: CATSVLGDYGYTF. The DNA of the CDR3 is TGTGCCACCAGTGTGTTAGGGGACTATGGCTACACCTTC.

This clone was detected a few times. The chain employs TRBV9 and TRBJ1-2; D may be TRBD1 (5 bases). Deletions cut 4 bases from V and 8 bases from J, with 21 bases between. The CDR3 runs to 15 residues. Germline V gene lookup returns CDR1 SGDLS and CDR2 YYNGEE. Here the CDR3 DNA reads TGTGCCAGCAGCCTAGTAGGGACCGGGGGTAGAGGCTACACCTTC. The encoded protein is CASSLVGTGGRGYTF.

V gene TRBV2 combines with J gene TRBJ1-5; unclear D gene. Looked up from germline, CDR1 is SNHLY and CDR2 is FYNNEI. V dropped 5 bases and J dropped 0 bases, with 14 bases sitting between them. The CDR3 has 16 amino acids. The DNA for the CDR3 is TGTGCCAGCAGTCCGACGACATGGGGTAGCAATCAGCCCCAGCATTTT. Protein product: CASSPTTWGSNQPQHF.

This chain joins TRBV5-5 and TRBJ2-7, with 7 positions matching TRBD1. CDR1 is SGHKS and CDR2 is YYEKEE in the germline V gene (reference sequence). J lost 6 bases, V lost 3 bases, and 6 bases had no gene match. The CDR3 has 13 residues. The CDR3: CASSSGTVSEQYF. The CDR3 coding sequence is TGTGCCAGCAGCTCCGGGACAGTCTCCGAGCAGTACTTC.